This T cell receptor (beta chain) is drawn from a study of blood T cell repertoires in COVID-19. The overall study: Donors in the United States, Italy and Spain gave samples during acute or convalescent COVID-19.

CDR1 and CDR2 (germline): GTSNPN, SVGIG (reference sequence). The CDR3 is made up of 14 amino acids. The J segment lost 9 bases and the V segment lost 2 bases, leaving 3 bases of the junction unmatched. Original processing methods: Reference gene primer amplification yielded estimated nucleated cell counts. Sequenced by immunoSEQ multiplex PCR; TCRdb stores in-frame clones only, minus some. V and J calls and clone size come straight from that table; D and trimming were deduced from the DNA. The data contain about 68,000 clones, approximately 86% of them singletons. The V gene is TRBV30, the J gene TRBJ2-3, with 15 bases aligning to TRBD2. The receptor was isolated from a woman aged 60-75 years with acute or convalescent COVID-19. Source material: peripheral blood. CDR3 residues: CAWSPGTSGRTQYF. The DNA of the CDR3 is TGTGCCTGGAGTCCTGGGACTAGCGGGAGGACGCAGTATTTT.